Reported below is one TCR beta chain. What it recognizes is unknown. The source of the sample is a study of graft-versus-host responses after intestinal transplantation. The wider study: Transplants given to recipients were multivisceral, liver-intestinal, or isolated intestinal. Recipients uniformly received anti-thymocyte globulin induction, followed by tacrolimus and steroids for approximately 3 years.

General observations from the study: Elevated graft-versus-host to host-versus-graft clonal ratios in allografts were recorded for patients with graft-donor T cell macrochimerism.

Clones were sequenced by immunoSEQ multiplex PCR, and TCRdb holds only the in-frame ones, with some missing. Of about 120,000 clones detected, 75% to 95% appear once; the ten largest clones hold 0.15% to 0.2%. V lost 6 bases to trimming and J lost 0 bases, with 11 bases between them. The V gene's germline CDR1 is KGHSH and CDR2 LQKENI. This CDR3 has 15 amino acids. The V call is TRBV18, the J call TRBJ1-4; perhaps TRBD1 as D (5 bases). The sample in question was unstimulated CD4+ T cells sorted from spleen or lymph node cells, obtained before intestinal transplant. This TCR came from a human donor who received an intestinal transplant. CDR3: CASSPQGATNEKLFF. The CDR3 DNA reads as TGTGCCAGCTCTCCCCAGGGTGCAACTAATGAAAAACTGTTTTTT.